Listed below are T cell receptor beta chains from one sample, sequenced in a study of cytomegalovirus exposure and HLA in healthy donors. Libraries were prepared by immunoSEQ multiplex PCR; TCRdb keeps only in-frame clonotypes and omits some of them. This repertoire shows about 180,000 clones, approximately 80% found once; its top ten account for 0.95% to 1.5%. Sample: PBMCs. The receptors here all came from a boy aged 2 to 10 in good health and CMV-seronegative. Both conserved end residues are part of each CDR3. Fields, in order: CDR3 protein, CDR3 DNA, clone size, D gene, V gene, J gene. The D gene is left open where the match is weak. Clone size is given for some rows only: seen once, a few or many times, or a class if the clone is expanded.

cdr3_aa: CAWSGSWGNTIYF
cdr3_nt: TGTGCCTGGTCGGGGTCATGGGGAAACACCATATATTTT
clone_size: .
d_call: .
v_call: TRBV30
j_call: TRBJ1-3

cdr3_aa: CASSVSRGWDTQYF
cdr3_nt: TGTGCCAGTAGTGTTTCTAGGGGTTGGGATACGCAGTATTTT
clone_size: once
d_call: .
v_call: TRBV19
j_call: TRBJ2-3

cdr3_aa: CASSQDNTDNSPLHF
cdr3_nt: TGCGCCAGCAGCCAGGACAATACTGATAATTCACCCCTCCACTTT
clone_size: .
d_call: .
v_call: TRBV4-3
j_call: TRBJ1-6

cdr3_aa: CAWRLAGAGTDTQYF
cdr3_nt: TGTGCCTGGAGGCTAGCGGGAGCGGGCACAGATACGCAGTATTTT
clone_size: .
d_call: TRBD2
v_call: TRBV30
j_call: TRBJ2-3

cdr3_aa: CASSLSRGTQYF
cdr3_nt: TGTGCCAGCAGTTTATCGCGGGGTACGCAGTATTTT
clone_size: .
d_call: .
v_call: TRBV27
j_call: TRBJ2-3

cdr3_aa: CATEGPFVYGYTF
cdr3_nt: TGTGCCACGGAGGGCCCCTTTGTTTATGGCTACACCTTC
clone_size: .
d_call: .
v_call: TRBV6-1
j_call: TRBJ1-2

cdr3_aa: CAWSVRGQGIADTQYF
cdr3_nt: TGTGCCTGGAGTGTCCGGGGACAGGGGATCGCAGATACGCAGTATTTT
clone_size: .
d_call: TRBD1
v_call: TRBV30
j_call: TRBJ2-3

cdr3_aa: CASSLRSGSLDTQYF
cdr3_nt: TGTGCCAGCAGCTTACGTTCCGGGAGTTTGGATACGCAGTATTTT
clone_size: .
d_call: .
v_call: TRBV7-2
j_call: TRBJ2-3

cdr3_aa: CASSPDRDTQYF
cdr3_nt: TGTGCCAGCAGCCCGGACAGAGATACGCAGTATTTT
clone_size: .
d_call: .
v_call: TRBV7-8
j_call: TRBJ2-3

cdr3_aa: CASSQDLQGTQYF
cdr3_nt: TGCGCCAGCAGCCAAGATCTCCAGGGGACCCAGTACTTC
clone_size: .
d_call: .
v_call: TRBV4-3
j_call: TRBJ2-5

cdr3_aa: CASSLEGQGLGEQYF
cdr3_nt: TGCGCCAGCAGCTTGGAGGGACAGGGTCTCGGCGAGCAGTACTTC
clone_size: .
d_call: TRBD1
v_call: TRBV5-1
j_call: TRBJ2-7

cdr3_aa: CASSAEERLLAKNIQYF
cdr3_nt: TGCGCCAGCAGCGCAGAAGAGAGGCTGTTAGCCAAAAACATTCAGTACTTC
clone_size: once
d_call: .
v_call: TRBV5-1
j_call: TRBJ2-4

cdr3_aa: CASSEAPGLAGASYEQYF
cdr3_nt: TGTGCCAGCAGTGAAGCTCCAGGACTAGCGGGGGCATCCTACGAGCAGTACTTC
clone_size: .
d_call: TRBD2
v_call: TRBV2
j_call: TRBJ2-7

cdr3_aa: CSVEEDLAGAPSGTQYF
cdr3_nt: TGCAGCGTCGAGGAGGACCTAGCGGGGGCACCCTCGGGGACCCAGTACTTC
clone_size: .
d_call: TRBD2
v_call: TRBV29-1
j_call: TRBJ2-5

cdr3_aa: CASSITSGGTDTQYF
cdr3_nt: TGTGCCAGTAGTATTACGAGCGGGGGCACAGATACGCAGTATTTT
clone_size: .
d_call: TRBD2
v_call: TRBV19
j_call: TRBJ2-3

cdr3_aa: CSVDLSGGPYNEQFF
cdr3_nt: TGCAGCGTTGACTTAAGCGGGGGCCCCTACAATGAGCAGTTCTTC
clone_size: .
d_call: TRBD2
v_call: TRBV29-1
j_call: TRBJ2-1

cdr3_aa: CASSLAPSGTTYEQYF
cdr3_nt: TGCGCCAGCAGCTTGGCCCCTAGCGGGACCACCTACGAGCAGTACTTC
clone_size: .
d_call: TRBD2
v_call: TRBV5-1
j_call: TRBJ2-7

cdr3_aa: CASSSGLAGAMSSYNEQFF
cdr3_nt: TGTGCCAGCAGCTCCGGACTAGCGGGGGCTATGAGCTCCTACAATGAGCAGTTCTTC
clone_size: .
d_call: TRBD2
v_call: TRBV11-2
j_call: TRBJ2-1

cdr3_aa: CASSLLAPPGEQYF
cdr3_nt: TGTGCCAGCAGTTTATTGGCTCCCCCGGGCGAGCAGTACTTC
clone_size: few
d_call: .
v_call: TRBV28
j_call: TRBJ2-7

cdr3_aa: CASSFGLDSYNEQFF
cdr3_nt: TGTGCCAGCAGCTTCGGACTGGACTCCTACAATGAGCAGTTCTTC
clone_size: .
d_call: .
v_call: TRBV5-4
j_call: TRBJ2-1